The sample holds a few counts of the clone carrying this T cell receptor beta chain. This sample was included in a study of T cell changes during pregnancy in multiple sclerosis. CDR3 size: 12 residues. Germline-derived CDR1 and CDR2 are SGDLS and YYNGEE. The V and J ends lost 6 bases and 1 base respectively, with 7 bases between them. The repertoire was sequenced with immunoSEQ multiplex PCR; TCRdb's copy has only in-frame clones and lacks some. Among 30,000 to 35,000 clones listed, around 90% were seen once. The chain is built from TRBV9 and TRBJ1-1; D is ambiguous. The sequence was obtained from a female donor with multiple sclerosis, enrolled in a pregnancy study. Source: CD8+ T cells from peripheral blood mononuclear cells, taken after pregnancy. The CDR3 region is CASKGENTEAFF. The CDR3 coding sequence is TGTGCCAGCAAGGGAGAGAACACTGAAGCTTTCTTT.